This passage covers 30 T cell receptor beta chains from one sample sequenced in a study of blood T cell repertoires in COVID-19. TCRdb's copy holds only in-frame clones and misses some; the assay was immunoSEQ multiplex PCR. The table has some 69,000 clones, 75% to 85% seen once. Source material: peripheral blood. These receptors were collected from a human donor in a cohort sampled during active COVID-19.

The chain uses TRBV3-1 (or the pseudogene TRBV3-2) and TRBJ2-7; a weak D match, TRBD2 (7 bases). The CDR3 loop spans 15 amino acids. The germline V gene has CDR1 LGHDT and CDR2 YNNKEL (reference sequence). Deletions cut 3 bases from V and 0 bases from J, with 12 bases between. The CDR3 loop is CASSQGRGASYEQYF. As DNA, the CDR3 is TGTGCCAGCAGCCAGGGGAGGGGGGCCTCCTACGAGCAGTACTTC.

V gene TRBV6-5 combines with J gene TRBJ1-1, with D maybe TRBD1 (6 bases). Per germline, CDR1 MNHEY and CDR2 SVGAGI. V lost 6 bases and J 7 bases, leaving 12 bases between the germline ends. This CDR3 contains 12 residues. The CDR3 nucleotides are TGTGCCAGCAGCCATACAGGGAGTGAAGCTTTCTTT. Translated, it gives CASSHTGSEAFF.

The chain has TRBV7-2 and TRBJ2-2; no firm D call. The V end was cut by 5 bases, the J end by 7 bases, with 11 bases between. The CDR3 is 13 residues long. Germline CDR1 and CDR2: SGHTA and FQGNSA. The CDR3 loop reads CASSTRHGGELFF. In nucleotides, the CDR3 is TGTGCCAGCAGCACCCGACACGGCGGGGAGCTGTTTTTT.

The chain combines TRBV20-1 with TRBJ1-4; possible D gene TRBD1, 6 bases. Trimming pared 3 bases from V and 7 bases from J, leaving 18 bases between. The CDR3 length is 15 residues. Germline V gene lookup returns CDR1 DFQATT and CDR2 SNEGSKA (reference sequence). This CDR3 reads CSASNAGAVSEKLFF. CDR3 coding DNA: TGCAGTGCTAGTAATGCGGGGGCGGTTAGTGAAAAACTGTTTTTT.

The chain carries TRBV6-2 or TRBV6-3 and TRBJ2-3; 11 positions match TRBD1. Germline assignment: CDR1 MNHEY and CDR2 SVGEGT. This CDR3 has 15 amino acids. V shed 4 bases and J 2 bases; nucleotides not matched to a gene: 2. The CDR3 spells CASSSGQGDTDTQYF. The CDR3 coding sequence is TGTGCCAGCAGTTCGGGACAGGGGGACACAGATACGCAGTATTTT.

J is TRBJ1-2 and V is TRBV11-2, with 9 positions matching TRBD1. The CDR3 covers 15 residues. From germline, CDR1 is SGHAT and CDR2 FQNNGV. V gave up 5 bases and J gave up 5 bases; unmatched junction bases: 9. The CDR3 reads CASSPPGTGLYGYTF. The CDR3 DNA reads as TGTGCCAGCAGCCCCCCCGGGACAGGGCTTTATGGCTACACCTTC.

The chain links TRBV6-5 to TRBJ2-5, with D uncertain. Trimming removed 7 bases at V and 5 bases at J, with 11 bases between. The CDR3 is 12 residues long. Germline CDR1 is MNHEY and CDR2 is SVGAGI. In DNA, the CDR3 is TGTGCCAGCAATAGCCTGGGTGAGACCCAGTACTTC. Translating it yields CASNSLGETQYF.

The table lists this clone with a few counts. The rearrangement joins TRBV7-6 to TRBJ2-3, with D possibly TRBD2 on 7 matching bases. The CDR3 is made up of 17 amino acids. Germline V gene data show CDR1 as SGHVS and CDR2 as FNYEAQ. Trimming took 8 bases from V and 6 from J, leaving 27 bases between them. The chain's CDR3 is CASSERGTITEADTQYF. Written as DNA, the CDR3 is TGTGCCAGCTCGGAAAGGGGGACTATCACTGAGGCGGATACGCAGTATTTT.

The CDR3 bases are TGTGCCAGCAGCCCCTCGACTAGCGGGATCAATGAGCAGTTCTTC. This translates into CASSPSTSGINEQFF. This chain joins TRBV3-1 (or the pseudogene TRBV3-2) and TRBJ2-1, with 11 nucleotides matching TRBD2. Germline-derived CDR1 and CDR2 are LGHDT and YNNKEL (reference sequence). V was clipped by 4 bases and J by 6 bases; unmatched bases: 5. The CDR3 sequence is 15 residues long.

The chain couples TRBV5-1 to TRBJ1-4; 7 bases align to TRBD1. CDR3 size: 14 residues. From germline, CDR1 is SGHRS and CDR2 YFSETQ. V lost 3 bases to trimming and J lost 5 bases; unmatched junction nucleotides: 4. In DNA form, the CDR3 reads TGCGCCAGCAGCTGGCAGGGGGACAATGAAAAACTGTTTTTT. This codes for CASSWQGDNEKLFF.

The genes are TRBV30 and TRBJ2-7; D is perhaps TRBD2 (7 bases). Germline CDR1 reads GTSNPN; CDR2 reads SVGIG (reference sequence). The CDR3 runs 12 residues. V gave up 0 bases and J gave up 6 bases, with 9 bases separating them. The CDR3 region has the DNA TGTGCCTGGAGTGTAGGGGGGGGCGAGCAGTACTTC. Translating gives CAWSVGGGEQYF.

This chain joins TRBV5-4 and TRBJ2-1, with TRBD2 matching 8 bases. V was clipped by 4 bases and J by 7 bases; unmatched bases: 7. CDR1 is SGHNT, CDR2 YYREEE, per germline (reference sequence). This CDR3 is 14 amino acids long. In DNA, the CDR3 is TGTGCCAGCAGCACCGGACTAGCTACGAATGAGCAGTTCTTC. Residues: CASSTGLATNEQFF.

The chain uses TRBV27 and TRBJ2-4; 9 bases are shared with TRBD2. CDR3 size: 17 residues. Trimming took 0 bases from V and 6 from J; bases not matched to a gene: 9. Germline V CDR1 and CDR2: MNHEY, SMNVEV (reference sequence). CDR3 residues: CASSLSSLAGFVNIQYF. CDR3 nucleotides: TGTGCCAGCAGTTTATCGTCTCTAGCGGGATTTGTAAACATTCAGTACTTC.

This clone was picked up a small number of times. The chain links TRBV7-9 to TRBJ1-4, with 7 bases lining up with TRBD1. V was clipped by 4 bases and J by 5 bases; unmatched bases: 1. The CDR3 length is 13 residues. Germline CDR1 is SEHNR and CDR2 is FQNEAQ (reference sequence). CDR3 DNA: TGTGCCAGCAGCTCACAGGGGAATGAAAAACTGTTTTTT. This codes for CASSSQGNEKLFF. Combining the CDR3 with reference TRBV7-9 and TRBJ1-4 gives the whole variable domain DTGVSQNPRHKITKRGQNVTFRCDPISEHNRLYWYRQTLGQGPEFLTYFQNEAQLEKSRLLSDRFSAERPKGSFSTLEIQRTEQGDSAMYLCASSSQGNEKLFFGSGTQLSVL.

CDR3 amino acids: CASSFGTSGDEQFF. The CDR3 bases are TGTGCCAGCAGCTTCGGGACTAGCGGGGATGAGCAGTTCTTC. The rearrangement uses TRBV7-9 and TRBJ2-1; 13 positions agree with TRBD2. The CDR3 loop spans 14 amino acids. The V and J ends lost 3 bases and 8 bases, in that order; junction bases with no gene match: 1. From germline, CDR1 is SEHNR and CDR2 FQNEAQ (reference sequence).

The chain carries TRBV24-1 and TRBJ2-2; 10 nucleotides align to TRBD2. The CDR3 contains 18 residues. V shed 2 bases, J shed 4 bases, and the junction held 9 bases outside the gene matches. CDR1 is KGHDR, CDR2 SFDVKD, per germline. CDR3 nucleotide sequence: TGTGCCACCAGTGATTATTCTAGCGGGGGCAGTGGCACCGGGGAGCTGTTTTTT. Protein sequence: CATSDYSSGGSGTGELFF.

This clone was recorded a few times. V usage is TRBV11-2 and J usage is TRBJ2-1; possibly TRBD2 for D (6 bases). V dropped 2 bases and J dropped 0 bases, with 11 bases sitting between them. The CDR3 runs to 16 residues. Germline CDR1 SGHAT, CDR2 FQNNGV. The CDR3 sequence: CASSLPRRDSYNEQFF. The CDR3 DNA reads TGTGCCAGCAGCTTACCCCGGAGGGACTCCTACAATGAGCAGTTCTTC.

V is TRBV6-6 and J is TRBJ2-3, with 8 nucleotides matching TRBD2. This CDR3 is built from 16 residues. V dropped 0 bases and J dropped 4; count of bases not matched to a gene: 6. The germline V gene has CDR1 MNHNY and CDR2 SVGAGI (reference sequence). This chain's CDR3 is CASSYSQRGGSDTQYF. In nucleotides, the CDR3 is TGTGCCAGCAGTTACTCCCAACGGGGGGGCTCAGATACGCAGTATTTT.

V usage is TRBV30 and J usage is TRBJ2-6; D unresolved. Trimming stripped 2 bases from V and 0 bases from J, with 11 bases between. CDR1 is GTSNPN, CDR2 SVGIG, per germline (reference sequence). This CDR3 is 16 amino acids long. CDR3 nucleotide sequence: TGTGCCTGGAGTATAACCTATCCCTCTGGGGCCAACGTCCTGACTTTC. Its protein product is CAWSITYPSGANVLTF. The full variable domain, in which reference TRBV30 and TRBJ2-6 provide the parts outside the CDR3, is SQTIHQWPATLVQPVGSPLSLECTVEGTSNPNLYWYRQAAGRGLQLLFYSVGIGQISSEVPQNLSASRPQDRQFILSSKKLLLSDSGFYLCAWSITYPSGANVLTFGAGSRLTVL.

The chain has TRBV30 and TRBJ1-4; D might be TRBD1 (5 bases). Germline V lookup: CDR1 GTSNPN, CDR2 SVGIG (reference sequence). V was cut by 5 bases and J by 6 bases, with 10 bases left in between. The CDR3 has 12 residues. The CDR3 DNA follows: TGTGCCTGGTATCAGGGCCATGAAAAACTGTTTTTT. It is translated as CAWYQGHEKLFF.

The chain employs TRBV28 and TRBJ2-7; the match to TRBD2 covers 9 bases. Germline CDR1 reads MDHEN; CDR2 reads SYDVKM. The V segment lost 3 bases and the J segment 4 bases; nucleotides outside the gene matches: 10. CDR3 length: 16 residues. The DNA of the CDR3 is TGTGCCAGCAGTTTTTCAATAGCGGGAGCTACGTACGAGCAGTACTTC. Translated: CASSFSIAGATYEQYF.

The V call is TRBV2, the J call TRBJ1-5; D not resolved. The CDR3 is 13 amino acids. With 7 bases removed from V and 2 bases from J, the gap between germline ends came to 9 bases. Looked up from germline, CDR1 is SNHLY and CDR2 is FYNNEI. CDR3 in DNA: TGTGCCAGCACAAGGGAGGGCAATCAGCCCCAGCATTTT. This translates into CASTREGNQPQHF.

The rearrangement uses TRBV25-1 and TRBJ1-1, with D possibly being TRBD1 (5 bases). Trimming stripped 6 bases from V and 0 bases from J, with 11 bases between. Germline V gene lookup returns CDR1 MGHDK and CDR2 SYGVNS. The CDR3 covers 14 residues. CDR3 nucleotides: TGTGCCAGCAGGGCTATAGGGGTGAACACTGAAGCTTTCTTT. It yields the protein CASRAIGVNTEAFF. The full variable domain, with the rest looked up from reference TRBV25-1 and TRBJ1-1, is EADIYQTPRYLVIGTGKKITLECSQTMGHDKMYWYQQDPGMELHLIHYSYGVNSTEKGDLSSESTVSRIRTEHFPLTLESARPSHTSQYLCASRAIGVNTEAFFGQGTRLTVV.

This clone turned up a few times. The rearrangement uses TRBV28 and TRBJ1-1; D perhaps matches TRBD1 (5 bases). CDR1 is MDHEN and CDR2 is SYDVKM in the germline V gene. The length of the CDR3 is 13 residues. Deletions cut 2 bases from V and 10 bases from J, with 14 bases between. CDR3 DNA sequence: TGTGCCAGCAGTTTAGACACAGGTGGATTAGCTTTCTTT. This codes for CASSLDTGGLAFF.

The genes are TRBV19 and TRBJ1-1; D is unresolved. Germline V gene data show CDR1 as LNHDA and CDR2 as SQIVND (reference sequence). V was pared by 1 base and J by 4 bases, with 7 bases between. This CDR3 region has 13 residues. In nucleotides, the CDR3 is TGTGCCAGTAGTATAGCGGAGGCCACTGAAGCTTTCTTT. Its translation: CASSIAEATEAFF.

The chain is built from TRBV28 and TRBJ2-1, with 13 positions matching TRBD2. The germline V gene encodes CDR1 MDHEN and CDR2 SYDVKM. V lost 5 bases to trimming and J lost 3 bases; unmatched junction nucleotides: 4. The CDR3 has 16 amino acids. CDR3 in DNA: TGTGCCAGCAGTCCGACTAGCGGGAGGATCTACAATGAGCAGTTCTTC. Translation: CASSPTSGRIYNEQFF. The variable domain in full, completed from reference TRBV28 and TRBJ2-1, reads DVKVTQSSRYLVKRTGEKVFLECVQDMDHENMFWYRQDPGLGLRLIYFSYDVKMKEKGDIPEGYSVSREKKERFSLILESASTNQTSMYLCASSPTSGRIYNEQFFGPGTRLTVL.

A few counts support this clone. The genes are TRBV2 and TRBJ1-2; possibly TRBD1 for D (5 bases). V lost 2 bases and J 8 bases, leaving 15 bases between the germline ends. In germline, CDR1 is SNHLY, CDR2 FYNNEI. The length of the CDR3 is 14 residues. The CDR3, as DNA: TGTGCCAGCAGTGAACAGGACATTCCTCTAGGCTACACCTTC. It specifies CASSEQDIPLGYTF. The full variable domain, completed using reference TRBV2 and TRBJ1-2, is EPEVTQTPSHQVTQMGQEVILRCVPISNHLYFYWYRQILGQKVEFLVSFYNNEISEKSEIFDDQFSVERPDGSNFTLKIRSTKLEDSAMYFCASSEQDIPLGYTFGSGTRLTVV.

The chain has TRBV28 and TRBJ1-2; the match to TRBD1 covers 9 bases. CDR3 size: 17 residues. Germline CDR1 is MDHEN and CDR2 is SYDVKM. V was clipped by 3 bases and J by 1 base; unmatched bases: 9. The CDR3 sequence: CASSFGDRAQGNYGYTF. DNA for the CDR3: TGTGCCAGCAGTTTTGGGGACAGGGCTCAGGGTAACTATGGCTACACCTTC.

The CDR3 coding sequence is TGTGCCAGCAGTCTTATGGCGGGGTCCGGGGAGCTGTTTTTT. Its protein is CASSLMAGSGELFF. The chain joins TRBV11-2 to TRBJ2-2; D perhaps matches TRBD2 (6 bases). The length of the CDR3 is 14 residues. Trimming removed 6 bases from V and 6 bases from J, with 14 bases in between. Germline V CDR1 and CDR2: SGHAT, FQNNGV.

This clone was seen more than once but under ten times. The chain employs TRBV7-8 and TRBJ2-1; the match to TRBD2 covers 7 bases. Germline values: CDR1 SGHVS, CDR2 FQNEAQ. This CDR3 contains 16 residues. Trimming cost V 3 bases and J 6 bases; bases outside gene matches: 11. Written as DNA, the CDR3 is TGTGCCAGCAGCTTGGGGGGGTCGGCGGAGTTCAATGAGCAGTTCTTC. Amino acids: CASSLGGSAEFNEQFF.